One and the same sample provided the 30 T cell receptor beta chains below, sequenced in a study of blood T cell repertoires in COVID-19. The assay was immunoSEQ multiplex PCR, and TCRdb's table has in-frame clones only and misses some. The repertoire includes about 86,000 clones, roughly four fifths of them detected once, and 1.2% sits in the top ten. Sample: peripheral blood. The receptors here all came from an elderly woman with acute or convalescent COVID-19.

The chain couples TRBV9 to TRBJ2-3, with 9 nucleotides matching TRBD2. Losses at the gene ends were 4 bases for V and 3 bases for J; bases not matched to a gene: 9. Germline CDR1 SGDLS, CDR2 YYNGEE. The CDR3 has 16 residues. The DNA for the CDR3 is TGTGCCAGCAGCACAATAAGCGGGGGGTGGACAGATACGCAGTATTTT. Translation: CASSTISGGWTDTQYF.

The count of this clone is one. The chain joins TRBV2 to TRBJ1-3; the D gene is possibly TRBD1 (5 bases). The CDR3 sequence is 14 residues long. The ends were cut back, 4 bases at V and 0 bases at J, with 7 bases in the middle. Germline V CDR1 and CDR2: SNHLY, FYNNEI. This chain's CDR3 is CASSVQGSGNTIYF. The CDR3 coding sequence is TGTGCCAGCAGTGTTCAGGGCTCTGGAAACACCATATATTTT.

The rearrangement links TRBV6-1 to TRBJ1-5; no clear D. Germline V gene lookup returns CDR1 MNHNS and CDR2 SASEGT. V was cut by 1 base and J by 5 bases, with 9 bases left in between. The CDR3 totals 14 residues. For the CDR3, the DNA is TGTGCCAGCAGTGAAGGGAACAGACATCAGCCCCAGCATTTT. Translating gives CASSEGNRHQPQHF.

This clone appeared a few times. The chain employs TRBV3-1 (or the pseudogene TRBV3-2) and TRBJ1-5; 9 bases match TRBD1. Unmatched junction bases numbered 2, after V lost 4 bases and J lost 4 bases. CDR1 is LGHDT and CDR2 is YNNKEL in the germline V gene (reference sequence). The CDR3 spans 14 residues. The CDR3 spells CASSPTGGNQPQHF. The DNA of the CDR3 is TGTGCCAGCAGCCCGACAGGGGGGAATCAGCCCCAGCATTTT.

The rearrangement links TRBV28 to TRBJ2-7; possibly TRBD2 for D (6 bases). In germline, CDR1 is MDHEN, CDR2 SYDVKM. V lost 3 bases and J 0 bases, leaving 9 bases between the germline ends. The CDR3 runs to 14 residues. The CDR3 protein is CASSLGGISYEQYF. CDR3 coding DNA: TGTGCCAGCAGTTTGGGGGGTATCTCCTACGAGCAGTACTTC.

This chain joins TRBV11-2 and TRBJ2-5; D may be TRBD1 (6 bases). V lost 0 bases, J lost 4 bases, and 15 bases lay in between. CDR1 SGHAT and CDR2 FQNNGV come from the germline V gene. The CDR3 is 16 residues long. CDR3 nucleotides: TGTGCCAGCAGCTTAGATCAGGGCAGGGGCACAGAGACCCAGTACTTC. It specifies CASSLDQGRGTETQYF.

Of note for this clone: The same CDR3 also results from other DNA sequences found in this sample. The V call is TRBV5-1, the J call TRBJ1-1; D gene uncertain. The V and J ends lost 0 bases and 1 base respectively, with 7 bases between them. The germline gives CDR1 SGHRS, CDR2 YFSETQ. This CDR3 has 14 amino acids. The CDR3 coding sequence is TGCGCCAGCAGCTTGGCCGGAGGGAACACTGAAGCTTTCTTT. Its translation: CASSLAGGNTEAFF.

The V and J genes are TRBV5-4 and TRBJ1-1, with 7 bases matching TRBD1. V dropped 4 bases and J dropped 6; count of bases not matched to a gene: 9. CDR3 length: 14 residues. Germline values: CDR1 SGHNT, CDR2 YYREEE (reference sequence). Here the CDR3 reads CASSQQGQSPEAFF. CDR3 DNA: TGTGCCAGCAGCCAACAGGGGCAAAGCCCTGAAGCTTTCTTT.

The chain couples TRBV7-8 to TRBJ2-5, with a tentative D call TRBD2 (6 bases). Trimming stripped 2 bases from V and 4 bases from J, with 11 bases between. Germline CDR1 and CDR2: SGHVS and FQNEAQ. The CDR3 length is 14 residues. The CDR3 loop is CASSLMLATETQYF. The CDR3, as DNA: TGTGCCAGCAGCTTAATGCTAGCGACAGAGACCCAGTACTTC.

The V call is TRBV6-5, the J call TRBJ1-1; D may be TRBD1 (6 bases). Germline V gene data show CDR1 as MNHEY and CDR2 as SVGAGI. The CDR3 is 15 residues long. The V gene lost 1 base and the J gene lost 5 bases, with 14 bases spanning the gap. The CDR3 coding sequence is TGTGCCAGCAGTTACTGGTCGTCAACAGGGACTGAAGCTTTCTTT. This translates into CASSYWSSTGTEAFF.

The chain links TRBV11-1 to TRBJ2-7; TRBD1 agrees at 9 bases. V lost 2 bases, J lost 5 bases, and 10 bases stayed unmatched. The V gene's germline CDR1 is SGHAT and CDR2 FQDESV (reference sequence). The length of the CDR3 is 16 residues. The chain's CDR3 is CASSLKRDRAGDEQYF. The CDR3 DNA reads TGTGCCAGCAGCTTAAAACGGGACAGGGCGGGGGACGAGCAGTACTTC. The full variable domain, completed using reference TRBV11-1 and TRBJ2-7, is EAEVAQSPRYKITEKSQAVAFWCDPISGHATLYWYRQILGQGPELLVQFQDESVVDDSQLPKDRFSAERLKGVDSTLKIQPAELGDSAMYLCASSLKRDRAGDEQYFGPGTRLTVT.

This clone is medium-sized in the sample. The V call is TRBV24-1, the J call TRBJ1-2, with D tentatively TRBD1 (5 bases). The CDR3 extends over 13 amino acids. The germline V gene encodes CDR1 KGHDR and CDR2 SFDVKD. Trimming took off 1 base at V and 6 bases at J, with 8 bases between the two ends. CDR3 DNA: TGTGCCACCAGTGATTTTTCAGGGCATGGCTACACCTTC. Translated, it gives CATSDFSGHGYTF.

The chain joins TRBV5-1 to TRBJ1-3; D unclear. The V end was cut by 0 bases, the J end by 4 bases, with 14 bases between. CDR3 length equals 16 residues. CDR1 SGHRS and CDR2 YFSETQ come from the germline V gene. DNA of the CDR3: TGCGCCAGCAGCTTGGCCGGTTTACAGTTAGGAAACACCATATATTTT. It specifies CASSLAGLQLGNTIYF.

This rearrangement joins TRBV19 to TRBJ2-5, with D unresolved. CDR3 size: 14 residues. Trimming took 3 bases from V and 0 from J, leaving 8 bases between them. In germline, CDR1 is LNHDA, CDR2 SQIVND (reference sequence). CDR3 amino acids: CASSIRDNQETQYF. CDR3 nucleotide sequence: TGTGCCAGTAGTATCAGAGACAACCAAGAGACCCAGTACTTC.

This clone was found once. This sequence joins TRBV5-1 and TRBJ2-5; possibly TRBD2 for D (5 bases). The V and J ends lost 4 bases and 9 bases respectively, with 16 bases between them. Looked up from germline, CDR1 is SGHRS and CDR2 is YFSETQ. The CDR3 sequence is 13 residues long. CDR3 in amino acids: CASSTFEAGAQYF. CDR3 sequence (DNA): TGCGCCAGCAGCACATTCGAGGCCGGGGCCCAGTACTTC. Using reference TRBV5-1 and TRBJ2-5 for the parts outside the CDR3, the full variable domain is KAGVTQTPRYLIKTRGQQVTLSCSPISGHRSVSWYQQTPGQGLQFLFEYFSETQRNKGNFPGRFSGRQFSNSRSEMNVSTLELGDSALYLCASSTFEAGAQYFGPGTRLLVL.

The rearrangement links TRBV7-2 to TRBJ1-2, with a tentative D call TRBD1 (5 bases). CDR3 length equals 15 residues. Germline V CDR1 and CDR2: SGHTA, FQGNSA. Trimming removed 2 bases from V and 9 bases from J, with 19 bases in between. The CDR3 DNA reads TGTGCCAGCAGCTTACTGTCAGGGATCAAGGATAGCTACACCTTC. Translation: CASSLLSGIKDSYTF.

This rearrangement joins TRBV19 to TRBJ1-1, with 8 bases fitting TRBD1. CDR1 LNHDA and CDR2 SQIVND come from the germline V gene (reference sequence). After removal of 7 bases from V and 3 bases from J, the junction contained 10 bases not matched to a gene. The CDR3 has 15 amino acids. DNA for the CDR3: TGTGCCAGTAAGGTGCAGGGGGCCATGTACACTGAAGCTTTCTTT. Its translation: CASKVQGAMYTEAFF.

The rearrangement uses TRBV19 and TRBJ2-1; weak D call: TRBD1 (6 bases). There are 14 residues in the CDR3. V dropped 6 bases and J dropped 7 bases, with 16 bases sitting between them. The germline V gene has CDR1 LNHDA and CDR2 SQIVND (reference sequence). In nucleotides, the CDR3 is TGTGCCAGTAGGCAGGGCCAGGGGAAAAATGAGCAGTTCTTC. Protein product: CASRQGQGKNEQFF.

The rearrangement joins TRBV25-1 to TRBJ1-6; perhaps TRBD1 as D (5 bases). CDR1 MGHDK and CDR2 SYGVNS come from the germline V gene. Trimming took 5 bases from V and 3 from J, leaving 11 bases between them. The CDR3 totals 15 residues. This CDR3 reads CASSPGVYYNSPLHF. CDR3 nucleotide sequence: TGTGCCAGCAGTCCGGGGGTCTACTATAATTCACCCCTCCACTTT.

V gene TRBV5-5 combines with J gene TRBJ1-2; 12 bases fit TRBD1. Trimming at V came to 2 bases and at J to 14 bases, leaving 13 bases not matched to a gene. The V gene's germline CDR1 is SGHKS and CDR2 YYEKEE (reference sequence). This CDR3 is 15 amino acids long. CDR3 coding DNA: TGTGCCAGCAGCTTCGAGGGACAGGGGGCCCGTCCCTATACCTTC. Translated: CASSFEGQGARPYTF.

This clone came up a few times. V usage is TRBV3-1 (or the pseudogene TRBV3-2) and J usage is TRBJ1-6, with a weak D call TRBD1 (6 bases). This CDR3 region has 14 residues. The V end lost 4 bases, the J end lost 8 bases, and 12 bases lay between the germline ends. Germline V lookup: CDR1 LGHDT, CDR2 YNNKEL (reference sequence). CDR3 in amino acids: CASSLTGFDSPLHF. The CDR3 nucleotides read TGTGCCAGCAGCCTAACAGGGTTTGATTCACCCCTCCACTTT.

The chain joins TRBV5-1 to TRBJ1-2, with 8 bases that match TRBD1. The CDR3 loop spans 15 amino acids. The V segment lost 1 base and the J segment 6 bases; nucleotides outside the gene matches: 8. Germline V gene sequence: CDR1 SGHRS, CDR2 YFSETQ. Here the CDR3 reads CASSLSVTGADGYTF. In DNA, the CDR3 is TGCGCCAGCAGCTTGAGCGTGACAGGGGCGGATGGCTACACCTTC.

This clone has a single count. This rearrangement joins TRBV6-5 to TRBJ1-2, with D unclear. CDR3 length: 13 amino acids. Germline CDR1 and CDR2: MNHEY and SVGAGI. CDR3 DNA: TGTGTTTCTGATGGGCCGGCCCCCTATGGCTACACCTTC. Its translation is CVSDGPAPYGYTF.

The V call is TRBV7-9, the J call TRBJ1-5; D is possibly TRBD1 (5 bases). The length of the CDR3 is 17 residues. Germline V lookup: CDR1 SEHNR, CDR2 FQNEAQ (reference sequence). V lost 1 base to trimming and J lost 1 base, with 14 bases between them. The DNA of the CDR3 is TGTGCCAGCAGCTTAGATGGGGGGGGATTGAGCAATCAGCCCCAGCATTTT. This codes for CASSLDGGGLSNQPQHF. Using reference TRBV7-9 and TRBJ1-5 for the parts outside the CDR3, the full variable domain is DTGVSQNPRHKITKRGQNVTFRCDPISEHNRLYWYRQTLGQGPEFLTYFQNEAQLEKSRLLSDRFSAERPKGSFSTLEIQRTEQGDSAMYLCASSLDGGGLSNQPQHFGDGTRLSIL.

The V gene is TRBV5-1, the J gene TRBJ1-1; D remains unclear. The CDR3 contains 15 residues. Trimming removed 0 bases from V and 6 bases from J, with 15 bases in between. In germline, CDR1 is SGHRS, CDR2 YFSETQ. The CDR3 loop is CASSLAEQGGAEAFF. As DNA, the CDR3 is TGCGCCAGCAGCTTGGCCGAACAAGGAGGTGCTGAAGCTTTCTTT.

This chain connects TRBV5-1 to TRBJ2-7; 9 nucleotides align to TRBD1. CDR3 length equals 15 residues. Germline V gives CDR1 SGHRS, CDR2 YFSETQ. With V trimmed by 0 bases and J by 3 bases, 4 bases remained unmatched. CDR3 nucleotides: TGCGCCAGCAGCTTGGCGGGACAGGGTGGCTACGAGCAGTACTTC. Its protein product is CASSLAGQGGYEQYF.

The chain is built from TRBV5-1 and TRBJ2-7; 7 nucleotides match TRBD1. CDR3 length: 15 residues. CDR1 and CDR2 from the germline V gene are SGHRS and YFSETQ. Losses at the gene ends were 2 bases for V and 3 bases for J; bases not matched to a gene: 8. The CDR3 region is CASSFDGTEYYEQYF. The CDR3 bases are TGCGCCAGCAGCTTTGACGGGACAGAATACTACGAGCAGTACTTC.

The chain joins TRBV7-8 to TRBJ1-3, with D maybe TRBD1 (5 bases). V was shortened by 5 bases and J by 7 bases, with 18 bases between the two germline ends. The CDR3 sequence is 15 residues long. Germline V gene sequence: CDR1 SGHVS, CDR2 FQNEAQ. CDR3 residues: CASSPGGISPNTIYF. The CDR3 DNA follows: TGTGCCAGCAGCCCGGGGGGAATAAGCCCTAACACCATATATTTT.

V usage is TRBV3-1 (or the pseudogene TRBV3-2) and J usage is TRBJ2-5; possibly TRBD2 for D (5 bases). Germline V CDR1 and CDR2: LGHDT, YNNKEL (reference sequence). The CDR3 has 18 residues. V was trimmed by 3 bases and J by 4 bases, leaving 24 bases between them. CDR3 DNA: TGTGCCAGCAGCCATATCACGCCGGACTTGCGCGAAAGAGAGACCCAGTACTTC. This gives the protein CASSHITPDLRERETQYF.

The V gene is TRBV28, the J gene TRBJ1-2, with D tentatively TRBD1 (5 bases). CDR1 MDHEN and CDR2 SYDVKM come from the germline V gene. The CDR3 is made up of 14 amino acids. V shed 5 bases and J shed 5 bases, with 15 bases lying between them. CDR3 nucleotides: TGTGCCAGCAGTCTGGGGCGGGGGAAATATGGCTACACCTTC. Amino acids: CASSLGRGKYGYTF.